This passage covers 11 T cell receptor beta chains from one sample sequenced in a study of blood T cell repertoires in COVID-19. The data were produced by immunoSEQ multiplex PCR, yet TCRdb's version contains in-frame clones alone and is incomplete. The profile covers under 120,000 clones, with approximately 92% appearing a single time and about a third taken by the ten largest. Specimen: peripheral blood. Receptor source: an elderly woman with acute or convalescent COVID-19.

The chain couples TRBV5-8 to TRBJ1-2, with TRBD1 as a possible D gene (6 bases). With 4 bases removed from V and 1 base from J, the gap between germline ends came to 11 bases. The CDR3 contains 14 residues. Germline lookup yields CDR1 SGHTS and CDR2 YDEGEE. This CDR3 is CASSTGHFNYGYTF. Here the CDR3 DNA reads TGTGCCAGCAGCACGGGACACTTTAACTATGGCTACACCTTC. Combining the CDR3 with reference TRBV5-8 and TRBJ1-2 gives the whole variable domain EAGVTQSPTHLIKTRGQQATLRCSPISGHTSVYWYQQALGLGLQFLLWYDEGEERNRGNFPPRFSGRQFPNYSSELNVNALELEDSALYLCASSTGHFNYGYTFGSGTRLTVV.

V usage is TRBV19 and J usage is TRBJ1-1; TRBD1 matches 9 bases. Per germline, CDR1 LNHDA and CDR2 SQIVND (reference sequence). This CDR3 contains 15 residues. J gave up 1 base and V 6 bases, and 6 bases lay outside the gene matches. CDR3 DNA: TGTGCCAGTAGGACAGGGGGTGTATGGAACACTGAAGCTTTCTTT. It translates to CASRTGGVWNTEAFF. Using reference TRBV19 and TRBJ1-1 for the parts outside the CDR3, the full variable domain is DGGITQSPKYLFRKEGQNVTLSCEQNLNHDAMYWYRQDPGQGLRLIYYSQIVNDFQKGDIAEGYSVSREKKESFPLTVTSAQKNPTAFYLCASRTGGVWNTEAFFGQGTRLTVV.

This sequence joins TRBV29-1 and TRBJ2-7; 8 bases match TRBD1. Germline V gene data show CDR1 as SQVTM and CDR2 as ANQGSEA. The junction had 9 bases not matched to a gene; V was cut back by 7 bases and J by 7 bases. CDR3 length: 12 residues. This CDR3 reads CSARQGLWEQYF. Here the CDR3 DNA reads TGCAGCGCCCGACAGGGGCTTTGGGAGCAGTACTTC.

The DNA of the CDR3 is TGCGCCAGCAGCCAAGTTCAGGGCATAAAAGAGACCCAGTACTTC. This sequence encodes CASSQVQGIKETQYF. The rearrangement joins TRBV4-1 to TRBJ2-5; D is perhaps TRBD1 (5 bases). Germline V lookup: CDR1 MGHRA, CDR2 YSYEKL. V was trimmed by 1 base and J by 3 bases, leaving 12 bases between them. The CDR3 contains 15 residues.

The chain employs TRBV3-1 (or the pseudogene TRBV3-2) and TRBJ1-2; no clear D. Germline V gives CDR1 LGHDT, CDR2 YNNKEL (reference sequence). CDR3 length: 15 residues. The ends were cut back, 4 bases at V and 4 bases at J, with 16 bases in the middle. The CDR3 nucleotides read TGTGCCAGCAGCCCCCGATTAGTGGGCACCTATGGCTACACCTTC. Translated: CASSPRLVGTYGYTF.

The chain recombines TRBV4-1 with TRBJ1-1, with D unresolved. CDR3 length equals 14 residues. Germline CDR1 is MGHRA and CDR2 is YSYEKL. The V end was cut by 1 base, the J end by 1 base, with 7 bases between. Written as DNA, the CDR3 is TGCGCCAGCAGCCAAGGGTCGGGGAACACTGAAGCTTTCTTT. Its translation is CASSQGSGNTEAFF.

The chain carries TRBV6-5 and TRBJ1-3, with D tentatively TRBD1 (5 bases). V lost 0 bases and J lost 0, with 9 bases in between. The CDR3 is made up of 16 amino acids. CDR1 is MNHEY, CDR2 SVGAGI, per germline. The CDR3 loop is CASSYSGQSSGNTIYF. CDR3 coding DNA: TGTGCCAGCAGTTACTCGGGGCAATCCTCTGGAAACACCATATATTTT.

This chain uses TRBV19 with TRBJ1-2; D gene uncertain. The CDR3 sequence is 11 residues long. Trimming stripped 5 bases from V and 8 bases from J, with 9 bases between. Per germline, CDR1 LNHDA and CDR2 SQIVND (reference sequence). The CDR3 DNA is TGTGCCAGTAGTCGGGGTTGGGGCTACACCTTC. Protein: CASSRGWGYTF.

This CDR3 reads CAISPGTGESFF. The CDR3, as DNA: TGTGCCATCAGCCCCGGGACAGGGGAGTCTTTCTTT. The chain employs TRBV10-3 and TRBJ1-1; the match to TRBD1 covers 10 bases. CDR1 is ENHRY and CDR2 is SYGVKD in the germline V gene. The CDR3 is 12 residues long. The trim removed 6 bases at V and 12 bases at J, leaving 7 bases unmatched.

J is TRBJ2-3 and V is TRBV11-2; 13 bases are shared with TRBD2. The germline CDR1 and CDR2 sequences are SGHAT and FQNNGV. With V trimmed by 5 bases and J by 6 bases, 8 bases remained unmatched. The CDR3 is made up of 16 amino acids. CDR3: CASSRTSGGPADTQYF. In nucleotides, the CDR3 is TGTGCCAGCAGCAGGACTAGCGGGGGACCCGCGGATACGCAGTATTTT.

This clone was observed a single time. The chain combines TRBV19 with TRBJ2-3; D is unresolved. Trimming stripped 3 bases from V and 4 bases from J, with 5 bases between. Germline values: CDR1 LNHDA, CDR2 SQIVND (reference sequence). The CDR3 runs to 12 residues. CDR3 nucleotide sequence: TGTGCCAGTAGTATCGAGGCAGATACGCAGTATTTT. Protein: CASSIEADTQYF.